Listed below are T cell receptor beta chains from one sample, sequenced in a study of T cell responses to AZD1222 COVID-19 vaccine. TCRdb keeps only in-frame clones here, not all; method: immunoSEQ multiplex PCR. The profile covers 100,000 to 140,000 clones, with around nine tenths appearing a single time and 5% to 8% taken by the ten largest. Source: peripheral blood, taken 28 days after the second AZD1222 dose. Every receptor here comes from an adult who received the AZD1222 COVID-19 vaccine. CDR3s include the opening cysteine and the closing phenylalanine or tryptophan. D genes are given only for firm matches.

j_call v_call d_call cdr3_nt cdr3_aa
TRBJ1-2 TRBV5-6 TRBD1 TGTGCCAGCAGAATCGGGACAGGGGATGGCTACACCTTC CASRIGTGDGYTF
TRBJ2-6 TRBV5-1 TRBD1 TGCGCCAGCAGCATCGACAGGGAGTCTGGGGCCAACGTCCTGACTTTC CASSIDRESGANVLTF
TRBJ2-7 TRBV7-2 TRBD2 TGTGCCAGCAGCTTATCAACTAGCGTGGGTGGGGAGCAGTACTTC CASSLSTSVGGEQYF
TRBJ2-7 TRBV4-3 NA TGCGCCAGCAGCCAAGATAAGCCGGCAGAAGACTACGAGCAGTACTTC CASSQDKPAEDYEQYF
TRBJ1-4 TRBV12-5 NA TGTGCTAGTGGTTTGGCCGCGCAGGAAAAACTGTTTTTT CASGLAAQEKLFF
TRBJ2-7 TRBV13 TRBD1 TGTGCCAGCAGCAGGACAGGGAACAGGTACGAGCAGTACTTC CASSRTGNRYEQYF
TRBJ1-2 TRBV3-1/TRBV3-2 NA TGTGCCAGCAGCCCCTTAGCGGGGTCGGACTATGGCTACACCTTC CASSPLAGSDYGYTF
TRBJ2-1 TRBV10-1 NA TGCGCCAGCTCCCTCAGCGGATACAATGAGCAGTTCTTC CASSLSGYNEQFF
TRBJ1-5 TRBV28 TRBD1 TGTGCCAGCAGTTTGGCGGGACAGTTTTACAATCAGCCCCAGCATTTT CASSLAGQFYNQPQHF
TRBJ2-3 TRBV29-1 TRBD2 TGCAGCGTTGAATTTAGCGGGGGCGCCGGAATGCCCACAGATACGCAGTATTTT CSVEFSGGAGMPTDTQYF
TRBJ1-3 TRBV5-1 TRBD1 TGCGCCAGCAGCTTGGGGACAGGGATAAGTGGAAACACCATATATTTT CASSLGTGISGNTIYF
TRBJ2-7 TRBV7-8 TRBD2 TGTGCCAGCAGCCGAGCTAGCGGGAACTACGAGCAGTACTTC CASSRASGNYEQYF
TRBJ2-3 TRBV6-5 TRBD2 TGTGCCAGCTGCCTCACTAGCGGGGGGGCAGATACGCAGTATTTT CASCLTSGGADTQYF
TRBJ2-7 TRBV5-8 NA TGTGCCAGCAGCTTAAGGGATCCCTACGAGCAGTACTTC CASSLRDPYEQYF
TRBJ1-2 TRBV6-5 TRBD1 TGTGCCAGCAGTTACGCCCGGGACAGGGGTTTTGGCTACACCTTC CASSYARDRGFGYTF
TRBJ2-4 TRBV6-2/TRBV6-3 NA TGTGCCAGCAGTGCAAGGGACTTACTAGCCAAAAACATTCAGTACTTC CASSARDLLAKNIQYF